This T cell receptor (beta chain) emerged from a study of cytomegalovirus exposure and HLA in healthy donors. Whole-study results and caveats: In a later analysis, at a false discovery rate of 0.05, 16,951 TCR beta sequences matched HLA alleles. Most sequenced TCRs were rare (though some public TCRs occurred in many donors). Being indistinguishable, some V segments were excluded, TRBV6-2 and TRBV6-3 among them.

This PCR relied on a set of 60 Vbeta primers and 13 Jbeta primers. The repertoire was sequenced with immunoSEQ multiplex PCR; TCRdb's copy has only in-frame clones and lacks some. The sample has over 150,000 clones; roughly 81% are singletons. This clone was observed once. Its target is unknown. V lost 6 bases to trimming and J lost 1 base, with 9 bases between them. This CDR3 spans 13 amino acids. The germline CDR1 and CDR2 sequences are SGHTA and FQGNSA. The TCR comes from a woman aged 50 to 65 in good health and CMV-seronegative. The chain is built from TRBV7-2 and TRBJ1-1, with D uncertain. Sample: PBMCs. The CDR3 coding sequence is TGTGCCAGCAGGGAGAATCCGAACACTGAAGCTTTCTTT. Amino acids: CASRENPNTEAFF.